This TCR beta chain stems from a study of blood T cell repertoires in COVID-19. About the study: COVID-19 samples collected from the United States, Italy and Spain covered acute and convalescent phases. T cells, B-cell-depleted T cells, or PBMCs provided the cDNA or gDNA that served as material.

Germline-derived CDR1 and CDR2 are MNHEY and SVGAGI. The CDR3 length is 12 residues. The ends were cut back, 8 bases at V and 2 bases at J, with 8 bases in the middle. Per the original data handling: Amplifying reference gene primers gave estimates of nucleated cell counts. Produced via immunoSEQ multiplex PCR; TCRdb's table is partial and in-frame only. V, J and clone size are those of that table, while D and trimming were read from the DNA. Of 150,000 to 200,000 clones listed, around nine tenths are singletons. During active infection, Seattle patients enrolled and were then monitored through disease.

Sequenced material: peripheral blood. This TCR was recovered from a woman of 80 years or more with COVID-19, enrolled during active disease. The chain uses TRBV6-5 and TRBJ2-3, with D possibly TRBD2 on 6 matching bases. CDR3 sequence: CASRGNTDTQYF. The DNA of the CDR3 is TGTGCCAGCCGGGGGAACACAGATACGCAGTATTTT.